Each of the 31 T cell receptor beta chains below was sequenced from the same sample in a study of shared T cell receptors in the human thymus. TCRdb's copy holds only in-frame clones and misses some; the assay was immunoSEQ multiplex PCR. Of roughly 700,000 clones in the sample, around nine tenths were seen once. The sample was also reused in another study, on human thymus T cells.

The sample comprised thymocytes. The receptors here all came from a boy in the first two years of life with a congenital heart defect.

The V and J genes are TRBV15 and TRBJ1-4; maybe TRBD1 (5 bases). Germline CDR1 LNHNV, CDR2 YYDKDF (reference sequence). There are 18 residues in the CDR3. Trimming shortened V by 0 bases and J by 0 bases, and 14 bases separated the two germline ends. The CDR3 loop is CATSRDIERGPTNEKLFF. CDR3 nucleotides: TGTGCCACCAGCAGAGATATTGAAAGGGGTCCAACTAATGAAAAACTGTTTTTT.

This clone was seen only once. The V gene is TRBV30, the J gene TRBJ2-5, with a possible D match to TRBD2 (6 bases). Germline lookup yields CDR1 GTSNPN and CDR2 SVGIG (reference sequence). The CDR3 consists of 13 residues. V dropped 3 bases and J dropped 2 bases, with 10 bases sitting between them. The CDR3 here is CAWRRRDQETQYF. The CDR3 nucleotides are TGTGCCTGGAGGAGGCGGGATCAAGAGACCCAGTACTTC.

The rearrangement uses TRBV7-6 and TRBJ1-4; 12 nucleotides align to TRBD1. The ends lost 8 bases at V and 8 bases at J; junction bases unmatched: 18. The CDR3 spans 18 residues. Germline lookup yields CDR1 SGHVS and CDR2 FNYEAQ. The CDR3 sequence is CASRKAGTGGASPEKLFF. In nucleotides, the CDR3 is TGTGCCAGCCGGAAAGCCGGGACAGGGGGCGCGAGTCCCGAAAAACTGTTTTTT.

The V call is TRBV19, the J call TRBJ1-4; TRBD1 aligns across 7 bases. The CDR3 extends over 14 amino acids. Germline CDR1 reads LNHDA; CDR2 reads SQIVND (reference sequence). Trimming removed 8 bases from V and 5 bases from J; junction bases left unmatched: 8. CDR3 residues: CASQSGTENEKLFF. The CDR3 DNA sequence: TGTGCCAGTCAATCCGGGACAGAGAATGAAAAACTGTTTTTT.

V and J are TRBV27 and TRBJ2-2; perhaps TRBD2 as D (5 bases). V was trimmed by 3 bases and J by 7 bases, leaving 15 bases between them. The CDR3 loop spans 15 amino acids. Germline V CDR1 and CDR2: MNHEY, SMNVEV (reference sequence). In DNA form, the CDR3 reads TGTGCCAGCAGTTTGGGGAACCCGGAGGACGGGGAGCTGTTTTTT. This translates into CASSLGNPEDGELFF.

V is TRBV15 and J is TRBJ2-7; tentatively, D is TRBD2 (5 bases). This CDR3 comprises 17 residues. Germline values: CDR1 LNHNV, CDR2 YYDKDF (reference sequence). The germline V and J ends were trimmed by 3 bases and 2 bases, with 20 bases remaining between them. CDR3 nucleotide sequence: TGTGCCACCAGCAGCCGACCTATGGGGAGCCTTCCCTACGAGCAGTACTTC. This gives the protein CATSSRPMGSLPYEQYF.

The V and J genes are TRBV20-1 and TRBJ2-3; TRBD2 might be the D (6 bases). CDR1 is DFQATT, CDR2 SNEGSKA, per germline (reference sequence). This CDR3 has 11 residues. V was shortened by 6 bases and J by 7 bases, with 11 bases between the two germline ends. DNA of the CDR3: TGCAGTGCCATCACTAGCTATACGCAGTATTTT. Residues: CSAITSYTQYF.

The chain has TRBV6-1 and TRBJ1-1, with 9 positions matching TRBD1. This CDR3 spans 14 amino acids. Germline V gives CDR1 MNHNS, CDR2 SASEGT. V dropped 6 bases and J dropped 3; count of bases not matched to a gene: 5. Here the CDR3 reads CASRKQGADTEAFF. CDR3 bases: TGTGCCAGCAGGAAACAGGGGGCGGACACTGAAGCTTTCTTT.

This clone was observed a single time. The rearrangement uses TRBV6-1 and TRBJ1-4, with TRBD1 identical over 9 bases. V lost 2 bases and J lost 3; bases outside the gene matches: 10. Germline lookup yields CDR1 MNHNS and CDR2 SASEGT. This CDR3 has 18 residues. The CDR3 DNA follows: TGTGCCAGCAGTGAACCTGGGCCCTGGGACAGGGCTAATGAAAAACTGTTTTTT. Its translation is CASSEPGPWDRANEKLFF.

In DNA, the CDR3 is TGTGCCAGCAGTCACCGACTAGCGGGGAGTAACGGGGAGCTGTTTTTT. It codes for CASSHRLAGSNGELFF. The J gene is TRBJ2-2, the V gene TRBV6-6, with TRBD2 identical over 11 bases. The CDR3 totals 16 residues. V shed 5 bases and J 7 bases; nucleotides not matched to a gene: 9. The germline CDR1 and CDR2 sequences are MNHNY and SVGAGI (reference sequence).

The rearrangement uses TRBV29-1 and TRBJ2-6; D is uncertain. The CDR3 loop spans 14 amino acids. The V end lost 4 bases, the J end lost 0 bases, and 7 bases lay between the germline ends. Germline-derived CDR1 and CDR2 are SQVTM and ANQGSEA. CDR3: CSVVILSGANVLTF. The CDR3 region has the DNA TGCAGCGTTGTTATACTCTCTGGGGCCAACGTCCTGACTTTC.

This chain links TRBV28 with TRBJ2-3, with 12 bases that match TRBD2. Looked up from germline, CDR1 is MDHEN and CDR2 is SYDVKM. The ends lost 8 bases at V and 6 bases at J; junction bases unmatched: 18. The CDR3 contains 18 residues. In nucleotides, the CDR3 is TGTGCCAGCCCTCGGGGTGATCCTAGCGGGAGGGCGAAGGATACGCAGTATTTT. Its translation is CASPRGDPSGRAKDTQYF.

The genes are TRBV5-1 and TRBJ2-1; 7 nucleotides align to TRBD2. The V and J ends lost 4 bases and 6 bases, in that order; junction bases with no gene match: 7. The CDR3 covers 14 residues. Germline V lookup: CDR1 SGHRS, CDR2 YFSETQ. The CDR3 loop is CASSPGLLLNEQFF. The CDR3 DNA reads TGCGCCAGCAGCCCGGGACTACTTCTCAATGAGCAGTTCTTC. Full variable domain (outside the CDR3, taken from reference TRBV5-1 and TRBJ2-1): KAGVTQTPRYLIKTRGQQVTLSCSPISGHRSVSWYQQTPGQGLQFLFEYFSETQRNKGNFPGRFSGRQFSNSRSEMNVSTLELGDSALYLCASSPGLLLNEQFFGPGTRLTVL.

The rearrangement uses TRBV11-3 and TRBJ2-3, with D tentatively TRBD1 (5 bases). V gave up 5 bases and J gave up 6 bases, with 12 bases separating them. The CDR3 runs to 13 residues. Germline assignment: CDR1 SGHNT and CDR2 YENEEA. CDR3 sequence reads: CASSAYRSDTQYF. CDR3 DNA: TGTGCCAGCAGCGCCTACAGGTCCGATACGCAGTATTTT.

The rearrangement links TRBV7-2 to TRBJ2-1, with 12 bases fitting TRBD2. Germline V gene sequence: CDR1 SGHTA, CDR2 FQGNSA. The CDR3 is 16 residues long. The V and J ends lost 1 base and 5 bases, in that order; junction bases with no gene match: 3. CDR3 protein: CASSLGRLAGDNEQFF. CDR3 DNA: TGTGCCAGCAGCTTAGGCAGACTAGCGGGAGACAATGAGCAGTTCTTC.

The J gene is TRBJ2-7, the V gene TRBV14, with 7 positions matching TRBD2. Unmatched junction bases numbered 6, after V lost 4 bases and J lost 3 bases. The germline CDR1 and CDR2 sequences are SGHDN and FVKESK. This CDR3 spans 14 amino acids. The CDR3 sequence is CASSPGLECYEQYF. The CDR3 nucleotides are TGTGCCAGCAGCCCCGGACTAGAGTGCTACGAGCAGTACTTC. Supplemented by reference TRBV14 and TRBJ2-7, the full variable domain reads EAGVTQFPSHSVIEKGQTVTLRCDPISGHDNLYWYRRVMGKEIKFLLHFVKESKQDESGMPNNRFLAERTGGTYSTLKVQPAELEDSGVYFCASSPGLECYEQYFGPGTRLTVT.

Written as DNA, the CDR3 is TGTGCCAGCAGTTTAGGGGCGGGAGCCCCCGAGCAGTACTTC. It specifies CASSLGAGAPEQYF. The chain is built from TRBV28 and TRBJ2-7; 7 bases align to TRBD2. CDR1 is MDHEN, CDR2 SYDVKM, per germline. The CDR3 extends over 14 amino acids. Trimming cost V 2 bases and J 6 bases; bases outside gene matches: 7.

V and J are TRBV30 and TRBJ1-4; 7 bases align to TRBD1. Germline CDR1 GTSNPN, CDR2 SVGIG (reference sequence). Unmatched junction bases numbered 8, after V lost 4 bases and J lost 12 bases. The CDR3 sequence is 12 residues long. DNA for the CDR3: TGTGCCTGGAACAGGGGCCGTCGGGAACTGTTTTTT. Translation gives CAWNRGRRELFF.

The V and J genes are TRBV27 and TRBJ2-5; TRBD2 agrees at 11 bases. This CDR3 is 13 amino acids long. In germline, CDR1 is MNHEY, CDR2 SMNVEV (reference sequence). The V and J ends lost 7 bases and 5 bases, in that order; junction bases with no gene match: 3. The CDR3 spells CASMTSGTETQYF. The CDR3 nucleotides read TGTGCCAGCATGACTAGCGGGACGGAGACCCAGTACTTC.

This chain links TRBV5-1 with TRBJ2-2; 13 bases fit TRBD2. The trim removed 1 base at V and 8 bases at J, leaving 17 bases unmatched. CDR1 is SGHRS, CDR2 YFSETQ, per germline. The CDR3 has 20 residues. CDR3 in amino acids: CASSLPPPLLAGGPKGELFF. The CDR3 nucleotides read TGCGCCAGCAGCTTGCCACCCCCTCTACTAGCGGGAGGGCCCAAAGGGGAGCTGTTTTTT.

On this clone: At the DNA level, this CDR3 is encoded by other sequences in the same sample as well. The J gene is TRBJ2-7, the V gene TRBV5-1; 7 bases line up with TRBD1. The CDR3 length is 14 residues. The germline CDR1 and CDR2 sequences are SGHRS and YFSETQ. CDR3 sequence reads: CASRPQGIRYEQYF. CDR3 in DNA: TGCGCTAGCCGCCCACAGGGGATTAGGTACGAGCAGTACTTC. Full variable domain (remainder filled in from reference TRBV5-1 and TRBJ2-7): KAGVTQTPRYLIKTRGQQVTLSCSPISGHRSVSWYQQTPGQGLQFLFEYFSETQRNKGNFPGRFSGRQFSNSRSEMNVSTLELGDSALYLCASRPQGIRYEQYFGPGTRLTVT.

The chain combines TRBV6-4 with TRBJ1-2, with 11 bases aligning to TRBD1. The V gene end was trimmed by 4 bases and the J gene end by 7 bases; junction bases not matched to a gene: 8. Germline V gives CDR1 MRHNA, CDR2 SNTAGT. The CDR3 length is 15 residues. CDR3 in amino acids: CASSGGTGGNSGYTF. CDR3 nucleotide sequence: TGTGCCAGCAGTGGTGGGACAGGGGGAAATTCTGGCTACACCTTC.

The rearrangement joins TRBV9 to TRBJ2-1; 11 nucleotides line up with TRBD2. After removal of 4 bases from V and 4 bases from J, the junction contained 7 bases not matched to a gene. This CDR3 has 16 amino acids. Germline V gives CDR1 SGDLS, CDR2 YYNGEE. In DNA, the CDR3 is TGTGCCAGCAGCTCCAAGACTAGCGGGACGTACAATGAGCAGTTCTTC. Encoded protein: CASSSKTSGTYNEQFF. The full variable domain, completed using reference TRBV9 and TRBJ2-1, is DSGVTQTPKHLITATGQRVTLRCSPRSGDLSVYWYQQSLDQGLQFLIQYYNGEERAKGNILERFSAQQFPDLHSELNLSSLELGDSALYFCASSSKTSGTYNEQFFGPGTRLTVL.

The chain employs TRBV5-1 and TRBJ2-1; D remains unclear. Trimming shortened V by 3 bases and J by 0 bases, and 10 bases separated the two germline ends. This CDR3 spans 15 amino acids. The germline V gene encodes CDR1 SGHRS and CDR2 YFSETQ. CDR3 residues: CASSSKRSSYNEQFF. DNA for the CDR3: TGCGCCAGCAGCTCCAAACGGAGCTCCTACAATGAGCAGTTCTTC.

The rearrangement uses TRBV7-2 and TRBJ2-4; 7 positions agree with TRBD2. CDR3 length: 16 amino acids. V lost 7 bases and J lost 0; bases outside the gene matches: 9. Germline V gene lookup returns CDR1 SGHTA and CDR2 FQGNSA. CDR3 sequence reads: CASTKRGSIAKNIQYF. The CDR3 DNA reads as TGTGCCAGCACCAAGCGGGGAAGCATAGCCAAAAACATTCAGTACTTC.

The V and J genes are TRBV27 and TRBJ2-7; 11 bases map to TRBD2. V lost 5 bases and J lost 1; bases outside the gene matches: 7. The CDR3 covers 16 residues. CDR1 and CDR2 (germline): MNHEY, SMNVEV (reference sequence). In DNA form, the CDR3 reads TGTGCCAGCAGTATTCTAGCGGGAGGTAAATCCTACGAGCAGTACTTC. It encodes CASSILAGGKSYEQYF.

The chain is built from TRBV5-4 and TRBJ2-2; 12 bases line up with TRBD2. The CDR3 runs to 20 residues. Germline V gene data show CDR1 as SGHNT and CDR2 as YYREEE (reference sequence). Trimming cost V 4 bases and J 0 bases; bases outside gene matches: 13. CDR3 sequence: CASSLLPMGLAGTNTGELFF. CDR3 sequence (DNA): TGTGCCAGCAGCCTGCTCCCCATGGGACTAGCGGGTACGAACACCGGGGAGCTGTTTTTT.

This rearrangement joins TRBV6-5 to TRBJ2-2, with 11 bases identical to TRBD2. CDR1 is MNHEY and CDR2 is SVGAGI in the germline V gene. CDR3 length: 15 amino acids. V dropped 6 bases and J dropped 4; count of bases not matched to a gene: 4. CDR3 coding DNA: TGTGCCAGCAGGCCACTAGCGGGAGTCACCGGGGAGCTGTTTTTT. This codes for CASRPLAGVTGELFF.

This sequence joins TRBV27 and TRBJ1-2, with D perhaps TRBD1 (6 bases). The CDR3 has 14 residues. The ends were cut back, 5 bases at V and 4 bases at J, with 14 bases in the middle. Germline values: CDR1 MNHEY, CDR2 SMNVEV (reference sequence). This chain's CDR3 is CASSQTGQSYGYTF. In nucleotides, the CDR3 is TGTGCCAGCAGTCAAACCGGACAGAGCTATGGCTACACCTTC.

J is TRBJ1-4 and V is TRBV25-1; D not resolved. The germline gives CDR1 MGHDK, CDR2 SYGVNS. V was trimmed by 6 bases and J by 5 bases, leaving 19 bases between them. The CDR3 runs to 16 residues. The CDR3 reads CASRSPRGGKNEKLFF. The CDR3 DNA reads TGTGCCAGCAGATCCCCCCGGGGAGGGAAAAATGAAAAACTGTTTTTT.

CDR3 region: CASSPATGDPTYEQYF. CDR3 coding DNA: TGTGCCAGCAGCCCTGCGACAGGGGACCCAACCTACGAGCAGTACTTC. The chain recombines TRBV7-9 with TRBJ2-7; TRBD1 matches 8 bases. The germline V gene has CDR1 SEHNR and CDR2 FQNEAQ (reference sequence). This CDR3 has 16 amino acids. J was trimmed by 2 bases and V by 5 bases; bases with no gene match: 11. The full variable domain, with the rest looked up from reference TRBV7-9 and TRBJ2-7, is DTGVSQNPRHKITKRGQNVTFRCDPISEHNRLYWYRQTLGQGPEFLTYFQNEAQLEKSRLLSDRFSAERPKGSFSTLEIQRTEQGDSAMYLCASSPATGDPTYEQYFGPGTRLTVT.